This TCR beta chain derives from a study of blood T cell repertoires in COVID-19. Whole-study context: The samples span acute and convalescent COVID-19 from the United States, Italy and Spain. Sources were T cells, B-cell-depleted T cells, or PBMCs; the material itself was cDNA or gDNA.

In the authors' workflow: Reference gene primer amplification gave nucleated cell count estimates. Assay: immunoSEQ multiplex PCR; the TCRdb copy retains only in-frame clones and omits some. D and trimming come from the DNA, and the V and J calls and clone size come from that table. In the table there are roughly 200,000 clones, under 90% of which are singletons. The germline gives CDR1 SGHTA, CDR2 FQGNSA. V lost 5 bases, J lost 9 bases, and 5 bases stayed unmatched. This CDR3 is built from 14 residues. The source of this sequence is a man aged 35 to 55 with acute or convalescent COVID-19. The V call is TRBV7-2, the J call TRBJ1-6; 9 nucleotides match TRBD1. The sequenced sample was peripheral blood. The CDR3, as DNA: TGTGCCAGCAGCCGCGACAGGGGGGCTTCACCCCTCCACTTT. Translated, it gives CASSRDRGASPLHF.